These T cell receptor beta chains were read from a single sample in a study of blood T cell repertoires in COVID-19. The assay was immunoSEQ multiplex PCR, and TCRdb's table has in-frame clones only and misses some. Here the sample spans around 190,000 clones, around nine tenths being singletons. Sample: peripheral blood. Receptors were obtained from a human donor in a cohort sampled during active COVID-19. Each CDR3 is given with its conserved first and last residue. The order of the fields is J gene, V gene, D gene, CDR3 protein, CDR3 DNA. The D gene is left open where the match is weak.

j_gene: TRBJ2-2; v_gene: TRBV7-2; d_gene: -; CDR3aa: CASSLQKNTGELFF; CDR3nt: TGTGCCAGCAGCTTACAAAAGAACACCGGGGAGCTGTTTTTT
j_gene: TRBJ1-2; v_gene: TRBV3-1/TRBV3-2; d_gene: TRBD1; CDR3aa: CASSPGTGKVYGYTF; CDR3nt: TGTGCCAGCAGCCCGGGGACAGGGAAGGTGTATGGCTACACCTTC
j_gene: TRBJ2-5; v_gene: TRBV3-1/TRBV3-2; d_gene: TRBD2; CDR3aa: CASSRPSGKETQYF; CDR3nt: TGTGCCAGCAGCCGTCCTAGCGGAAAAGAGACCCAGTACTTC
j_gene: TRBJ2-2; v_gene: TRBV6-5; d_gene: -; CDR3aa: CASGGFGGELFF; CDR3nt: TGTGCCAGCGGGGGCTTCGGCGGGGAGCTGTTTTTT
j_gene: TRBJ2-3; v_gene: TRBV5-8; d_gene: TRBD2; CDR3aa: CASRLSGGNTDTQYF; CDR3nt: TGTGCCAGCAGGCTCAGCGGGGGGAACACAGATACGCAGTATTTT
j_gene: TRBJ1-1; v_gene: TRBV6-1; d_gene: -; CDR3aa: CASSELQEGPENTEAFF; CDR3nt: TGTGCCAGCAGTGAATTACAGGAGGGGCCTGAGAACACTGAAGCTTTCTTT
j_gene: TRBJ1-5; v_gene: TRBV21-1; d_gene: -; CDR3aa: CASSKAGTDYSNQPQHF; CDR3nt: TGTGCCAGCAGCAAAGCTGGGACAGATTATAGCAATCAGCCCCAGCATTTT
j_gene: TRBJ1-2; v_gene: TRBV29-1; d_gene: -; CDR3aa: CSVMGSNYGYTF; CDR3nt: TGCAGCGTGATGGGCAGTAACTATGGCTACACCTTC
j_gene: TRBJ2-3; v_gene: TRBV20-1; d_gene: -; CDR3aa: CSASDRMERYTQYF; CDR3nt: TGCAGTGCTAGTGACCGAATGGAGAGGTATACGCAGTATTTT
j_gene: TRBJ2-7; v_gene: TRBV19; d_gene: TRBD2; CDR3aa: CASSRGGSSYEQYF; CDR3nt: TGTGCCAGTAGTAGGGGCGGGAGCTCCTACGAGCAGTACTTC